The entry below gives a single T cell receptor (beta chain) sequence along with its context. Antigen unknown. The entry originates in a study of T cell responses to AZD1222 COVID-19 vaccine. The wider study: Analysis merged second doses at about 4 or about 12 weeks. Overall study findings and caveats: Unmutated regions of variants are reportedly targeted by nearly half of spike-specific TCRs.

Generated by immunoSEQ multiplex PCR, the TCRdb table keeps only in-frame clones and is missing some. The sample holds about 140,000 clones, approximately 86% seen once. V trimming: 6 bases; J trimming: 0 bases; junction bases outside the gene matches: 6. Germline CDR1 MDHEN, CDR2 SYDVKM. This CDR3 is 15 amino acids long. The chain is built from TRBV28 and TRBJ2-7; 9 bases fit TRBD1. The material was peripheral blood, obtained on day 0 of AZD1222 vaccination. This receptor was taken from an adult in good health. CDR3 DNA: TGTGCCAGCAGCCGAACAGGGGGCGCCTCCTACGAGCAGTACTTC. Its protein product is CASSRTGGASYEQYF.